The clone carrying this TCR beta chain was detected only a few times. This record belongs to a study of T cell repertoires in cytomegalovirus infection. Turning to the study itself: Indications came from public TCR beta signatures; they pointed to CMV infection and to a matching HLA type.

This CDR3 spans 17 amino acids. The J segment lost 6 bases and the V segment lost 4 bases, leaving 13 bases of the junction unmatched. Germline-derived CDR1 and CDR2 are MGHRA and YSYEKL. TCRdb reprocessed the reads with MiXCR, giving one entry per CDR3 protein. The sample has about 330,000 distinct CDR3 sequences; 9.5% are singletons. This TCR was sampled from a human donor in good health (CMV status not recorded). Some clones in this sample may be carry-over from other donors' samples. The specimen sequenced was PBMCs. The rearrangement joins TRBV4-1 to TRBJ2-2, with 8 bases lining up with TRBD1. The CDR3: CASSRLGTDRGAGELFF. Here the CDR3 DNA reads TGCGCCAGCAGCCGTCTTGGGACCGACAGGGGCGCCGGGGAGCTGTTTTTT.